These T cell receptor beta chains were read from a single sample in a study of graft-versus-host responses after intestinal transplantation. Their recognized antigens are unknown. Clones were sequenced by immunoSEQ multiplex PCR, and TCRdb holds only the in-frame ones, with some missing. The table shows about 130,000 clones, with about nine tenths occurring only once. Sequenced material: unstimulated CD4+ T cells sorted from spleen or lymph node cells, taken before intestinal transplant. All receptors come from a human donor who received an intestinal transplant. Both conserved end residues are part of each CDR3. D genes are given only for firm matches. Only part of the rows carry a size: once, few, many, or a class if the clone is expanded.

>TRBV9|NA|NA|NA
CASSVGLTGWYEQYF
>TRBV7-6|TRBJ2-7|NA|NA
CASSLEGIEQYF
>TRBV9|TRBJ2-1|once|NA
CASSVVPGAEQFF
>TRBV28|TRBJ2-7|NA|NA
CASSLASEGTSYEQYF
>TRBV7-2|TRBJ1-1|once|NA
CASSSPAMMKVNTEAFF
>TRBV7-3|TRBJ2-3|NA|NA
CASSLGHKDTQYF
>TRBV6-6|TRBJ1-1|NA|NA
CASTLGGVNTEAFF
>TRBV5-1|TRBJ2-1|NA|TRBD2
CASYHQREGHNEQFF
>TRBV2|TRBJ1-6|NA|NA
CASSEGKLGTGSPLHF
>TRBV19|TRBJ1-5|NA|NA
CASSPPPSGTQPQHF
>TRBV5-1|TRBJ2-7|NA|TRBD2
CASSLRTSGGLEQYF
>TRBV7-8|TRBJ2-5|NA|NA
CASTTPTVQARGTQYF
>TRBV5-1|TRBJ1-1|NA|NA
CASGRGMNTEAFF
>TRBV30|TRBJ1-1|NA|NA
CAWGTPEGAFF
>TRBV5-1|TRBJ2-7|NA|NA
CASSLEVGADEQYF
>TRBV28|TRBJ1-3|once|NA
CASSRRLNTLRGNTIYF
>TRBV19|TRBJ2-2|NA|NA
CASSGQANTGELFF
>TRBV7-2|TRBJ1-1|NA|NA
CASSLGDLNTEAFF
>TRBV6-6|TRBJ2-1|NA|NA
CASSYGETLGQFF
>TRBV10-3|TRBJ2-5|NA|NA
CAISESVGGGQETQYF
>TRBV28|TRBJ2-5|NA|TRBD1
CASSLTGQIEETQYF
>TRBV6-4|TRBJ1-5|NA|NA
CASSETPGNQPQHF
>TRBV7-3|TRBJ2-1|NA|NA
CASSLTPGDNEQFF
>TRBV5-5|TRBJ1-4|NA|NA
CASSLIVAGLREKLFF
>TRBV28|TRBJ2-7|NA|NA
CASRATGTQYF
>TRBV28|TRBJ1-5|NA|NA
CASGGDRGKGPQHF
>TRBV15|TRBJ1-2|once|NA
CATSRGWGEGYGYTF
>TRBV4-1|TRBJ2-2|NA|NA
CASSHPLSTGELFF
>TRBV6-1|TRBJ2-7|NA|TRBD1
CASNARTGGYEQYF
>TRBV11-2|TRBJ1-2|NA|NA
CASSLDGHYGYTF
>TRBV6-5|TRBJ2-7|NA|NA
CASSGGTARTYEQYF
>TRBV6-1|TRBJ2-7|NA|TRBD1
CASSIRGSSYEQYF
>TRBV29-1|TRBJ2-2|NA|TRBD2
CSAGGTAGELFF
>TRBV11-2|TRBJ1-1|NA|NA
CASSFERGTEAFF
>TRBV7-9|TRBJ1-1|NA|TRBD1
CASSLAGTGASGAFF
>TRBV14|TRBJ2-7|once|NA
CASSRVGQVYEQYF
>TRBV27|TRBJ2-1|NA|TRBD2
CASSSKTGLGYQGEQFF
>TRBV11-2|TRBJ2-7|NA|TRBD2
CASSSETSGTQYF
>TRBV14|TRBJ2-3|NA|NA
CASSQAALFTQYF
>TRBV30|TRBJ2-7|NA|NA
CAWALGRYEQYF
>TRBV7-9|TRBJ2-7|NA|TRBD2
CASSLGWTSGSTSSYEQYF
>TRBV6-5|TRBJ2-7|NA|NA
CASSYPDRDTYEQYF
>TRBV19|TRBJ1-5|NA|TRBD1
CASSGGQGSQPQHF